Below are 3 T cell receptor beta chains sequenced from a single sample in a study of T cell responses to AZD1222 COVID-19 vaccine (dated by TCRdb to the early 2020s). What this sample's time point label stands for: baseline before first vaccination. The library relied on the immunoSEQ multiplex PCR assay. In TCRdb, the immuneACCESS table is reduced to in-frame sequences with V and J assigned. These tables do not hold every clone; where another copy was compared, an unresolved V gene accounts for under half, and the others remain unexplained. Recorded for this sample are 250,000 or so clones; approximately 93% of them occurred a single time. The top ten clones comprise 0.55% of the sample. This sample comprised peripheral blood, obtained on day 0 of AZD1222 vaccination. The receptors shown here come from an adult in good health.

The CDR3 nucleotides read TGTGCCAGCTCACCCCCTGAGGGGAAACTGTTTTTT. Translation gives CASSPPEGKLFF. The chain uses TRBV18 and TRBJ2-2; D tentatively fits TRBD1 or TRBD2 (5 bases each). The CDR3 has 12 amino acids. The ends were cut back, 3 bases at V and 14 bases at J, with 13 bases in the middle. Germline V gene data show CDR1 as KGHSH and CDR2 as LQKENI.

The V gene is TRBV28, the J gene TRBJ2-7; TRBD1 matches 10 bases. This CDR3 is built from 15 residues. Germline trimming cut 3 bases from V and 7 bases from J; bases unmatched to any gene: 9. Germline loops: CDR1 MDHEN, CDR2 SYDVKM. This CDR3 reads CASSFYGTGDQEQYF. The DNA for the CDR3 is TGTGCCAGCAGTTTTTACGGGACAGGGGATCAGGAGCAGTACTTC.

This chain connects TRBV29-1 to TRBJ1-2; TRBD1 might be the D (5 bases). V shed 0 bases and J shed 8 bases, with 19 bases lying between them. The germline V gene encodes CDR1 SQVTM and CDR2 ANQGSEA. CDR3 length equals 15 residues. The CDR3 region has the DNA TGCAGCGTTGAAGATTCAAACAGGCGATTGGGGGGCTACACCTTC. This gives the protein CSVEDSNRRLGGYTF.